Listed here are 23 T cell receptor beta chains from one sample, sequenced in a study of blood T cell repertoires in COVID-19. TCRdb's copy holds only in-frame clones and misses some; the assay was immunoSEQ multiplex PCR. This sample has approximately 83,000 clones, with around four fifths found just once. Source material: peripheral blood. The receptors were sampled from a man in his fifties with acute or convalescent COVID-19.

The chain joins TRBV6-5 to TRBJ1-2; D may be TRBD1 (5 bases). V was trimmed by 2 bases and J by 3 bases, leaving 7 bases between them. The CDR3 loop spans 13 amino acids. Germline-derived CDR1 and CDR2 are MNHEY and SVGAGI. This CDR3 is CASSYGGDYGYTF. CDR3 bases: TGTGCCAGCAGTTACGGGGGGGACTATGGCTACACCTTC.

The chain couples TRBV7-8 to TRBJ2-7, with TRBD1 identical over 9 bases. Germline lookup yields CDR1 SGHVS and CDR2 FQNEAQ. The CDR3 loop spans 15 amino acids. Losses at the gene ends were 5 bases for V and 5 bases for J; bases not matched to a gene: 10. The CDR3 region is CASSNPGQGLNEQYF. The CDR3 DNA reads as TGTGCCAGCAGCAACCCGGGACAGGGACTAAACGAGCAGTACTTC.

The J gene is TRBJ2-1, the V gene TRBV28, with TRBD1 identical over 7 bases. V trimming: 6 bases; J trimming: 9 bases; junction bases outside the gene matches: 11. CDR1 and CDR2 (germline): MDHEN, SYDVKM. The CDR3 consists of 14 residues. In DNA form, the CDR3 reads TGTGCCAGCAGCACACCTGGGACAGCCGTTGAGCAGTTCTTC. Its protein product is CASSTPGTAVEQFF.

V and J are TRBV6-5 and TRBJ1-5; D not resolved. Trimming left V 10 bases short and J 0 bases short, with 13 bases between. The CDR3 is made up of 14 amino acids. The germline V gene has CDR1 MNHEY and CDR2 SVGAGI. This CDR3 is CATSPLSSNQPQHF. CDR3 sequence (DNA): TGTGCCACCTCCCCCCTAAGTAGCAATCAGCCCCAGCATTTT.

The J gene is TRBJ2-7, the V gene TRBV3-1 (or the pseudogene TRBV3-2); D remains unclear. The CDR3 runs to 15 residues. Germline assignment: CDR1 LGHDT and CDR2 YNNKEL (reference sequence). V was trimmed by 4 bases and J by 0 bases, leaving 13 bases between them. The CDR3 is CASSPSGPISYEQYF. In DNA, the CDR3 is TGTGCCAGCAGCCCCTCAGGTCCTATCTCCTACGAGCAGTACTTC.

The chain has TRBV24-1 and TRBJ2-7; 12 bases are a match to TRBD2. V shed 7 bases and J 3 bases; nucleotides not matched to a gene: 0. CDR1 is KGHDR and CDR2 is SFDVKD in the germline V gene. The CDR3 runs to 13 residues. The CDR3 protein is CATRTSGSYEQYF. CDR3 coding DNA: TGTGCCACCAGGACTAGCGGGAGCTACGAGCAGTACTTC.

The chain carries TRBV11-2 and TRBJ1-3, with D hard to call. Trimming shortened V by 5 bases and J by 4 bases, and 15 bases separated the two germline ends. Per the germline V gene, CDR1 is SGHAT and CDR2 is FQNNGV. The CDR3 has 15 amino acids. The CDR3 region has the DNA TGTGCCAGCAGCCCCCGGGAGGGAACCGGAAACACCATATATTTT. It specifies CASSPREGTGNTIYF.

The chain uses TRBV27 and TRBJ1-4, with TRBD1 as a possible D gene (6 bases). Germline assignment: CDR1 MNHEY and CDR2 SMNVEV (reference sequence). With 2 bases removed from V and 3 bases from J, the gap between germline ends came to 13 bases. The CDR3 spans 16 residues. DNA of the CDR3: TGTGCCAGCAGTTTAGGGAGGGGGTTAGCTAATGAAAAACTGTTTTTT. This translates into CASSLGRGLANEKLFF.

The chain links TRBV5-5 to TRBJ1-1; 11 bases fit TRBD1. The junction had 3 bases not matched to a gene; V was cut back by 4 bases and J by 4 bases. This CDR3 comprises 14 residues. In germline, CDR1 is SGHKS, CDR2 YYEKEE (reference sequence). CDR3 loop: CASSRTGGGTEAFF. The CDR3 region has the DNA TGTGCCAGCAGCCGGACAGGGGGCGGCACTGAAGCTTTCTTT.

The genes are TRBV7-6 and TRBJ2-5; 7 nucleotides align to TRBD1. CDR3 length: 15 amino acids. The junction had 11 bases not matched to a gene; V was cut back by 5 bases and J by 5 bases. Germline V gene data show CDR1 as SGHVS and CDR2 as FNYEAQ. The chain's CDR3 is CASSPSLDREETQYF. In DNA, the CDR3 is TGTGCCAGCAGCCCCAGCCTCGACAGGGAGGAGACCCAGTACTTC. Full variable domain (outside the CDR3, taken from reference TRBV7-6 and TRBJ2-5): GAGVSQSPRYKVTKRGQDVALRCDPISGHVSLYWYRQALGQGPEFLTYFNYEAQQDKSGLPNDRFSAERPEGSISTLTIQRTEQRDSAMYRCASSPSLDREETQYFGPGTRLLVL.

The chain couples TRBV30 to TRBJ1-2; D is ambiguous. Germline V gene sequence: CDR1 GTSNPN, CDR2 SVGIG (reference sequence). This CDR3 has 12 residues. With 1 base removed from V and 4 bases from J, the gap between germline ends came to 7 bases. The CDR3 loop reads CAWSANSYGYTF. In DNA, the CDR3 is TGTGCCTGGAGTGCCAACAGCTATGGCTACACCTTC.

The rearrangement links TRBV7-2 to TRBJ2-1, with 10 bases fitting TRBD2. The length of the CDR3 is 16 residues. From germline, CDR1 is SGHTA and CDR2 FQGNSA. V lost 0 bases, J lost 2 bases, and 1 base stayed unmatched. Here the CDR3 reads CASSLALAGAYNEQFF. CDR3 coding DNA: TGTGCCAGCAGCTTAGCCCTAGCGGGGGCCTACAATGAGCAGTTCTTC.

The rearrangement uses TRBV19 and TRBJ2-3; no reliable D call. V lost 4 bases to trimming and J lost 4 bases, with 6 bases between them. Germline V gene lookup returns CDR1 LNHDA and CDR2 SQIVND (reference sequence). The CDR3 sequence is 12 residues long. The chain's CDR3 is CASSTNSDTQYF. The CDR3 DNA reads TGTGCCAGTAGTACTAACTCAGATACGCAGTATTTT.

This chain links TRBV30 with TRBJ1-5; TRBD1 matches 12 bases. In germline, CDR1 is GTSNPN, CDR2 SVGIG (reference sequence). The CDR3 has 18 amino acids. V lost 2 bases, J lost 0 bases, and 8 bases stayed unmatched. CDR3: CAWSWDRGHGYSNQPQHF. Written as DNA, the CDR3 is TGTGCCTGGAGTTGGGACAGGGGGCATGGATATAGCAATCAGCCCCAGCATTTT.

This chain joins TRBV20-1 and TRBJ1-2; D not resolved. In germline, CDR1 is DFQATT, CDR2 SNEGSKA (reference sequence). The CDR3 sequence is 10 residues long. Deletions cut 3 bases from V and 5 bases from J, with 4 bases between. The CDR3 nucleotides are TGCAGTGCTAGCTCTTATGGCTACACCTTC. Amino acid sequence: CSASSYGYTF.

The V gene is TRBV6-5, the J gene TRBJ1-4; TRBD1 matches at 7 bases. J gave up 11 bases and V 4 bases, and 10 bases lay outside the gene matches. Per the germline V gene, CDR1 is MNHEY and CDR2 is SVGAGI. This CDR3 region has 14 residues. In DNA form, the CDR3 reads TGTGCCAGCAGTTCCGGGACAGCGAAGAAGAAACTGTTTTTT. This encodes CASSSGTAKKKLFF.

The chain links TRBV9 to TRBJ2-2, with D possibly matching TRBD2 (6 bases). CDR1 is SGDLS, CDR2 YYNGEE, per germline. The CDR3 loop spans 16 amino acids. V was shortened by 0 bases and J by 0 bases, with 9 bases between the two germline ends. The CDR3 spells CASSVGVAANTGELFF. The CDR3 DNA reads TGTGCCAGCAGCGTAGGGGTAGCGGCGAACACCGGGGAGCTGTTTTTT. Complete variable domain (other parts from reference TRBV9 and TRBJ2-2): DSGVTQTPKHLITATGQRVTLRCSPRSGDLSVYWYQQSLDQGLQFLIQYYNGEERAKGNILERFSAQQFPDLHSELNLSSLELGDSALYFCASSVGVAANTGELFFGEGSRLTVL.

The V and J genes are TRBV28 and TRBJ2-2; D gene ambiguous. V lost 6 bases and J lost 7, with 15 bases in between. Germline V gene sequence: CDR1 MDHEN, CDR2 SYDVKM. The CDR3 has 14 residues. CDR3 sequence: CASRDTGLFGELFF. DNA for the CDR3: TGTGCCAGCAGAGATACTGGGCTCTTCGGGGAGCTGTTTTTT.

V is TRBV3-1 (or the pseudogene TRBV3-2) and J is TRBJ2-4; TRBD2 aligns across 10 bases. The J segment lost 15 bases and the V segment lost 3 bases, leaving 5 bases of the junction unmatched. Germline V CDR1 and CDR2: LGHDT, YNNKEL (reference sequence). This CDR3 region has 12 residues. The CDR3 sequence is CASSQSSGGVYF. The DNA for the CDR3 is TGTGCCAGCAGCCAGTCCAGCGGGGGGGTGTACTTC.

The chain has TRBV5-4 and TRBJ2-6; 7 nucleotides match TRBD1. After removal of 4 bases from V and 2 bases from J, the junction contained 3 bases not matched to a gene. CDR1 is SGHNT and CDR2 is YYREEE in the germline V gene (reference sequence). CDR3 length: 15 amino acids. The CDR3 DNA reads TGTGCCAGCAGCAACCAGGGGGCTGGGGCCAACGTCCTGACTTTC. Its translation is CASSNQGAGANVLTF. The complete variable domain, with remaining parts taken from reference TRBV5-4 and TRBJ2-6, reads ETGVTQSPTHLIKTRGQQVTLRCSSQSGHNTVSWYQQALGQGPQFIFQYYREEENGRGNFPPRFSGLQFPNYSSELNVNALELDDSALYLCASSNQGAGANVLTFGAGSRLTVL.

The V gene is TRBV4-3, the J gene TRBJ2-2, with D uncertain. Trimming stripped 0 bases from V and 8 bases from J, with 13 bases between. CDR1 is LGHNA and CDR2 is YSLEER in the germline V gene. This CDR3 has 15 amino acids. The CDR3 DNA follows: TGCGCCAGCAGCCAAGATTCGACCTTCGGGGGGGAGCTGTTTTTT. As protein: CASSQDSTFGGELFF.

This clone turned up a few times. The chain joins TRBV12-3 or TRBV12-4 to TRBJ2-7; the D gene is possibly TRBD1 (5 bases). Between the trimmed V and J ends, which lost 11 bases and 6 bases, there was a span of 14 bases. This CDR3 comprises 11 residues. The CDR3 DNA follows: TGTGCCTCGTCCAGGGTGGGCGAGCAGTACTTC. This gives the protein CASSRVGEQYF.

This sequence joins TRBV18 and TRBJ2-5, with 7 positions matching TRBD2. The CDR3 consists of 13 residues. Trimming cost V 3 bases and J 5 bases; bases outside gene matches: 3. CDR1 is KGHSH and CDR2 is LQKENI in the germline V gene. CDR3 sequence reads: CASSPQGGETQYF. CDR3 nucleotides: TGTGCCAGCTCACCGCAGGGAGGGGAGACCCAGTACTTC.